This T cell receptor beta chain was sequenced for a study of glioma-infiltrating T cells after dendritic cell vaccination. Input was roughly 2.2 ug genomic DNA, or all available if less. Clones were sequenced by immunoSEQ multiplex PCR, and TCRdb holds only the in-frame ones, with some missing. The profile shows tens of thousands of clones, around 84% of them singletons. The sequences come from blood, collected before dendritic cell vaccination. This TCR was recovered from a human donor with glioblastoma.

DNA for the CDR3: TGTGCCAGCAGCCAAGATTTTTTCTCGGGTGAGCAGTACTTC. Translation: CASSQDFFSGEQYF. The chain employs TRBV14 and TRBJ2-7; D remains ambiguous. The germline V and J ends were trimmed by 0 bases and 7 bases, with 13 bases remaining between them. CDR3 length: 14 residues. CDR1 is SGHDN and CDR2 is FVKESK in the germline V gene.